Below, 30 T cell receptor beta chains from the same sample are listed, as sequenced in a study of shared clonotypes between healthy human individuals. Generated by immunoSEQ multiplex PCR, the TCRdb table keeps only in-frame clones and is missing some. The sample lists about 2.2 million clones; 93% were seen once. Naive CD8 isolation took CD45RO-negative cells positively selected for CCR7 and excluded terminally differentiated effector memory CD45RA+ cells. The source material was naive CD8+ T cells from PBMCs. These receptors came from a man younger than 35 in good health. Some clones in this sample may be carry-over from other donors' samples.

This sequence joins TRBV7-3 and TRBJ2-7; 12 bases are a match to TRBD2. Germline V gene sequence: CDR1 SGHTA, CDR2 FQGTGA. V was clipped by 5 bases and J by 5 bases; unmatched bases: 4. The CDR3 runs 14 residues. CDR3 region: CASSAGLAGNEQYF. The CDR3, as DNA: TGTGCCAGCAGCGCGGGACTAGCGGGCAACGAGCAGTACTTC. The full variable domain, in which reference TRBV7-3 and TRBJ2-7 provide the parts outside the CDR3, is GAGVSQTPSNKVTEKGKYVELRCDPISGHTALYWYRQSLGQGPEFLIYFQGTGAADDSGLPNDRFFAVRPEGSVSTLKIQRTERGDSAVYLCASSAGLAGNEQYFGPGTRLTVT.

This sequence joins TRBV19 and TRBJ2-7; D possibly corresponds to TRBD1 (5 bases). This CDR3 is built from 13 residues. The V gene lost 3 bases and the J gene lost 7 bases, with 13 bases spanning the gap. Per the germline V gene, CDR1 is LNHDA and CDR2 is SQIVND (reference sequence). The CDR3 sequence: CASSIQGGAEQYF. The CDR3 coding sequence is TGTGCCAGTAGTATTCAGGGTGGAGCGGAGCAGTACTTC.

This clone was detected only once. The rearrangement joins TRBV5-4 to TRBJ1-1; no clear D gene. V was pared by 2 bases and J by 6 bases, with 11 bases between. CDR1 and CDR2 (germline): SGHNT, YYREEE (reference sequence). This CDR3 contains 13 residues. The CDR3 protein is CASSFKSGPEAFF. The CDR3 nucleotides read TGTGCCAGCAGCTTTAAAAGCGGGCCTGAAGCTTTCTTT.

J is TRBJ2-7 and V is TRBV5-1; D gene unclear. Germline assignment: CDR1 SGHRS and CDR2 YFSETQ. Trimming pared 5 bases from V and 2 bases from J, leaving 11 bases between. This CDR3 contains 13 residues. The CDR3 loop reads CASRPNPTYEQYF. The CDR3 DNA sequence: TGCGCCAGCAGACCTAACCCCACCTACGAGCAGTACTTC.

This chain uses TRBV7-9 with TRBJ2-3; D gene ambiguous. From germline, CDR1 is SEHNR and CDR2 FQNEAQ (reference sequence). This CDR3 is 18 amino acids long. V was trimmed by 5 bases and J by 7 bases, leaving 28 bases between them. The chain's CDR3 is CASSTQQIHDLLVNTQYF. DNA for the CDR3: TGTGCCAGCAGCACGCAACAAATTCATGACCTTCTGGTAAATACGCAGTATTTT.

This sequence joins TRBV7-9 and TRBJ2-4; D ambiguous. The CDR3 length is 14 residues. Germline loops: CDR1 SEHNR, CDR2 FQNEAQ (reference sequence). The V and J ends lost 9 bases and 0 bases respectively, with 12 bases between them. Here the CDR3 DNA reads TGTGCCAGTGCGGCTCCGCTAGCCAAAAACATTCAGTACTTC. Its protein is CASAAPLAKNIQYF.

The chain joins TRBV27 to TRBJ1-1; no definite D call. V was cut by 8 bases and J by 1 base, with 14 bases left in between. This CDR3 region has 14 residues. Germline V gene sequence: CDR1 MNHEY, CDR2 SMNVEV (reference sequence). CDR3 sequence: CASGRSQWNTEAFF. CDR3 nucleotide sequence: TGTGCCAGCGGGAGGAGTCAGTGGAACACTGAAGCTTTCTTT.

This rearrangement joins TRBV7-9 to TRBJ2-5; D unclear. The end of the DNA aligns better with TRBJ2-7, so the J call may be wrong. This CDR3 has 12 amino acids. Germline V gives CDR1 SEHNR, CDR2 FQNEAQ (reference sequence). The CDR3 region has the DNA TGTGCCAGCAGCTCCCTCCTCTACGAGCAGTACTTC. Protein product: CASSSLLYEQYF.

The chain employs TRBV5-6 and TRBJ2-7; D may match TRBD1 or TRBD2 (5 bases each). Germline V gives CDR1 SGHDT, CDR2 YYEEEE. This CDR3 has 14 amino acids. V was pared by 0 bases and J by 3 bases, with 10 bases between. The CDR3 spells CASSLAGTLYEQYF. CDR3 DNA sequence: TGTGCCAGCAGCTTGGCAGGGACCCTCTACGAGCAGTACTTC.

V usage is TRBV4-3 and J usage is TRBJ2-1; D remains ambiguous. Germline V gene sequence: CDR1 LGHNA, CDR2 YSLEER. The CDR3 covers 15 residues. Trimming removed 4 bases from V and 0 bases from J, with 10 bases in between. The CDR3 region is CASSPTSSSYNEQFF. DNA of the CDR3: TGCGCCAGCAGCCCCACATCGAGCTCCTACAATGAGCAGTTCTTC.

This CDR3 is CASSPDSPTSGRRWEQFF. Written as DNA, the CDR3 is TGCGCCAGCAGCCCGGATTCCCCTACTAGCGGGCGGCGGTGGGAGCAGTTCTTC. V is TRBV4-3 and J is TRBJ2-1, with 9 bases matching TRBD2. The CDR3 spans 18 residues. Germline CDR1 reads LGHNA; CDR2 reads YSLEER. The V gene end was trimmed by 4 bases and the J gene end by 10 bases; junction bases not matched to a gene: 20.

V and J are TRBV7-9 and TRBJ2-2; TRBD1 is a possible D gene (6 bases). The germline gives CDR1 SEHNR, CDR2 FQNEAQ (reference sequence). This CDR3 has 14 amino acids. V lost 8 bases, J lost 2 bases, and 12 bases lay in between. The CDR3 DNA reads TGTGCCAGCCACGGGACAACAAACACCGGGGAGCTGTTTTTT. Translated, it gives CASHGTTNTGELFF. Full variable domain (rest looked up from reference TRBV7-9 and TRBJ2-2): DTGVSQNPRHKITKRGQNVTFRCDPISEHNRLYWYRQTLGQGPEFLTYFQNEAQLEKSRLLSDRFSAERPKGSFSTLEIQRTEQGDSAMYLCASHGTTNTGELFFGEGSRLTVL.

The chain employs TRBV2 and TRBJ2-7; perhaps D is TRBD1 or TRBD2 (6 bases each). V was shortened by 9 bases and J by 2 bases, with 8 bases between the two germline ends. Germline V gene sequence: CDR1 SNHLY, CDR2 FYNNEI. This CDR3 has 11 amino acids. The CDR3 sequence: CARGGPYEQYF. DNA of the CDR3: TGTGCCAGGGGGGGCCCCTACGAGCAGTACTTC.

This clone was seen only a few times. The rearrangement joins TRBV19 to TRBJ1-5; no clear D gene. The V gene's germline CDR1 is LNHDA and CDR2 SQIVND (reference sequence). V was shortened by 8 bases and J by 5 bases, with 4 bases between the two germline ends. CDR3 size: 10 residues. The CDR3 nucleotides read TGTGCCAGTTCGGATCAGCCCCAGCATTTT. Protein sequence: CASSDQPQHF.

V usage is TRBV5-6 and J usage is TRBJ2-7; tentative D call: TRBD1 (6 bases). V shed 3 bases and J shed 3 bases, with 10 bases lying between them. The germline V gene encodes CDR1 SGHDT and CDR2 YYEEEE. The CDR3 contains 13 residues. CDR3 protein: CASSSGTLYEQYF. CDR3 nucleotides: TGTGCCAGCAGCTCCGGGACACTCTACGAGCAGTACTTC. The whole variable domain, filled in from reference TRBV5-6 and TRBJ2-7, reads DAGVTQSPTHLIKTRGQQVTLRCSPKSGHDTVSWYQQALGQGPQFIFQYYEEEERQRGNFPDRFSGHQFPNYSSELNVNALLLGDSALYLCASSSGTLYEQYFGPGTRLTVT.

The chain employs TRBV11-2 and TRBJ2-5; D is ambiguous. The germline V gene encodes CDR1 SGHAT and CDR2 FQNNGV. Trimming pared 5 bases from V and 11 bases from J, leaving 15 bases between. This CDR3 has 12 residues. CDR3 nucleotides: TGTGCCAGCAGCCGGTCTGGGTCCCAGCAGTACTTC. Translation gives CASSRSGSQQYF.

CDR3 sequence: CASGDRGWLDTQYF. Written as DNA, the CDR3 is TGTGCCAGCGGAGACAGGGGGTGGTTGGATACGCAGTATTTT. V is TRBV27 and J is TRBJ2-3; 9 nucleotides align to TRBD1. V was clipped by 8 bases and J by 6 bases; unmatched bases: 9. The V gene's germline CDR1 is MNHEY and CDR2 SMNVEV (reference sequence). The CDR3 is 14 amino acids.

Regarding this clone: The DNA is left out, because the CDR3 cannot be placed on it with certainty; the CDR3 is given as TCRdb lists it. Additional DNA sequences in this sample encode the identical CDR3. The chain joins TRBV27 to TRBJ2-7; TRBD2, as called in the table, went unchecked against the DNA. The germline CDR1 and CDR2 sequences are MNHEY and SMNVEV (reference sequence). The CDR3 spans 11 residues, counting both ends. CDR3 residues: CASSSSYEQYF.

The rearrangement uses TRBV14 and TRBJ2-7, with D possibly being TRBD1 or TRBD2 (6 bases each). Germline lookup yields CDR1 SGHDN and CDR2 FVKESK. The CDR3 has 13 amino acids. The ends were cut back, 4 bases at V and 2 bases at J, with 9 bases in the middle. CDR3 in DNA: TGTGCCAGCAGCCTAGGGGGGCCCTACGAGCAGTACTTC. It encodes CASSLGGPYEQYF.

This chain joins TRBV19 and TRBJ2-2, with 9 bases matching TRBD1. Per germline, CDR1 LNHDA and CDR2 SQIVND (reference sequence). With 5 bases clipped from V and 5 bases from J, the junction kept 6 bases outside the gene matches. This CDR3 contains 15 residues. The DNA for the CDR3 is TGTGCCAGTAGTTGGGACAGGGCGAGTACCGGGGAGCTGTTTTTT. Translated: CASSWDRASTGELFF.

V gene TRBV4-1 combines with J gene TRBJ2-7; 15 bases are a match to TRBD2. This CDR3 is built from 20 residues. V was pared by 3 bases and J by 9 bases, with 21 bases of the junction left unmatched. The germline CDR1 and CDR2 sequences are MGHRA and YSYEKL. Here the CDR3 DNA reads TGCGCCAGCAGCCAGGGCGGACTAGCGGGAGGGCCGTCGCCTAGGGAGGGGCAGTACTTC. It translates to CASSQGGLAGGPSPREGQYF.

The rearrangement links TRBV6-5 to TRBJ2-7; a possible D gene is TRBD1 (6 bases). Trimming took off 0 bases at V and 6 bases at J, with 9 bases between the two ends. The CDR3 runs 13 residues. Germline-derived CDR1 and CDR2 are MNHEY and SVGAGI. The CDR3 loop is CASSYSSRGEQYF. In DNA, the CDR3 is TGTGCCAGCAGTTACTCGAGCAGGGGCGAGCAGTACTTC.

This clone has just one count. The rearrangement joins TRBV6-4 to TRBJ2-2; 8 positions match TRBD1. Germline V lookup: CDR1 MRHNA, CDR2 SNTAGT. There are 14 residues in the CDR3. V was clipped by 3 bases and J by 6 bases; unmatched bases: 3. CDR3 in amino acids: CASSEAGGAGELFF. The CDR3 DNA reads TGTGCCAGCAGTGAGGCAGGGGGCGCCGGGGAGCTGTTTTTT.

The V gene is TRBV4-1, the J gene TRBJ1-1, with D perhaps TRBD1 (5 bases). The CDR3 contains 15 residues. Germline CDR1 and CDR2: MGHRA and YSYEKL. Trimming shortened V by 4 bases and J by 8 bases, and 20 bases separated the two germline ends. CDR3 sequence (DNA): TGCGCCAGCAGCCCGGGTGGGAGCCTCTGGGGCGAAGCTTTCTTT. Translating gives CASSPGGSLWGEAFF.

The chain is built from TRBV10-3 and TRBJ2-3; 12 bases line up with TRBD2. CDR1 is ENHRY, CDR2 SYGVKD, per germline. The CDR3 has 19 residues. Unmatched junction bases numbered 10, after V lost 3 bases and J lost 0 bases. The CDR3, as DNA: TGTGCCATCAGTGACCCAGCTAGCGGGAGGGAGACTAGCACAGATACGCAGTATTTT. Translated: CAISDPASGRETSTDTQYF.

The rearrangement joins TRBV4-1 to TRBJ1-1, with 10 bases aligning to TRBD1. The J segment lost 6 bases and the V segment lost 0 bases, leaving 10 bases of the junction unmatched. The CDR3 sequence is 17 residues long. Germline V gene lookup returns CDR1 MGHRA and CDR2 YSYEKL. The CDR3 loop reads CASSQDWVTGGIAEAFF. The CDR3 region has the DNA TGCGCCAGCAGCCAAGATTGGGTGACAGGGGGCATCGCTGAAGCTTTCTTT.

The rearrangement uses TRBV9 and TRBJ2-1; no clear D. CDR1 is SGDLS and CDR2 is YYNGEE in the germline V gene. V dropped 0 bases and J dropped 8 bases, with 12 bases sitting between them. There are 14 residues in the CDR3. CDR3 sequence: CASSVGSSPDEQFF. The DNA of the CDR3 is TGTGCCAGCAGCGTAGGCAGCTCCCCTGATGAGCAGTTCTTC. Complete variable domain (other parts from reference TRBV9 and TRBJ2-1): DSGVTQTPKHLITATGQRVTLRCSPRSGDLSVYWYQQSLDQGLQFLIQYYNGEERAKGNILERFSAQQFPDLHSELNLSSLELGDSALYFCASSVGSSPDEQFFGPGTRLTVL.

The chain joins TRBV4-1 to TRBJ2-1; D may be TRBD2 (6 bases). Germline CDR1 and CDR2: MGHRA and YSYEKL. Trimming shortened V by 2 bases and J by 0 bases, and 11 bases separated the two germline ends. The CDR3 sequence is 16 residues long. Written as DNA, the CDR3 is TGCGCCAGCAGCCAATTTTGGACTAACTCCTACAATGAGCAGTTCTTC. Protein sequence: CASSQFWTNSYNEQFF.

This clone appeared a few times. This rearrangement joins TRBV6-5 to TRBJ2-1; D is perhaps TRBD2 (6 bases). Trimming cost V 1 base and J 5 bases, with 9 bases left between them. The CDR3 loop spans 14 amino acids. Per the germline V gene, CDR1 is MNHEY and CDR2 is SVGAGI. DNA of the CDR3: TGTGCCAGCAGTTACTGGAGGGATGACAATGAGCAGTTCTTC. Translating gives CASSYWRDDNEQFF.

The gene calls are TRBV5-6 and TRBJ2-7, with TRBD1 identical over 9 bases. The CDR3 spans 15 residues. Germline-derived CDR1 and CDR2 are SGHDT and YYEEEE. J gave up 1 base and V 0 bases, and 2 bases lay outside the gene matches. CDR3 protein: CASSLVTGGSYEQYF. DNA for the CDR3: TGTGCCAGCAGCTTGGTGACAGGGGGATCCTACGAGCAGTACTTC. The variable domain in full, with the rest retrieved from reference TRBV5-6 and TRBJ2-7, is DAGVTQSPTHLIKTRGQQVTLRCSPKSGHDTVSWYQQALGQGPQFIFQYYEEEERQRGNFPDRFSGHQFPNYSSELNVNALLLGDSALYLCASSLVTGGSYEQYFGPGTRLTVT.